The rows below give T cell receptor beta chains drawn from one sample of a study of blood T cell repertoires in COVID-19. The data were produced by immunoSEQ multiplex PCR, yet TCRdb's version contains in-frame clones alone and is incomplete. This sample carries some 260,000 clones, roughly 87% of them seen once, and the ten largest clones take about 6%. Sequenced input: PBMCs or T cells enriched from blood (not recorded which). These receptors came from a woman aged 25 to 39 with acute COVID-19. The conserved cysteine and the conserved F or W are not part of the CDR3 here.

>TRBV19|TRBJ2-7
ASSIESGLQY
>TRBV29-1|TRBJ1-2
SVDIDGYT
>TRBV7-2|TRBJ2-3
ASSPDRLDTQY
>TRBV7-9|TRBJ1-1
ASSSGGYTEAF
>TRBV28|TRBJ1-4
ASSSTGTGRGEKLF
>TRBV5-8|TRBJ2-7
ASSLGQADEQY
>TRBV24-1|TRBJ2-6
ATSAGANVLT
>TRBV2|TRBJ2-3
ASSEYGLAGPSTDTQY
>TRBV27|TRBJ1-1
ASSFRGQNTEAF
>TRBV4-3|TRBJ1-1
ASSPDRRRTEAF
>TRBV9|TRBJ2-2
ASNGGYSGELF